These 27 T cell receptor beta chains were all obtained from the same sample, sequenced in a study of blood T cell repertoires in COVID-19. TCRdb's copy holds only in-frame clones and misses some; the assay was immunoSEQ multiplex PCR. The data hold more than 450,000 clones, with around 90% observed a single time. The material sequenced was PBMCs or T cells enriched from blood (not recorded which). These TCRs come from a young woman who had recovered from COVID-19.

The rearrangement links TRBV7-8 to TRBJ2-1, with a weak D call TRBD2 (5 bases). CDR3 length equals 13 residues. The V gene lost 3 bases and the J gene lost 9 bases, with 12 bases spanning the gap. The germline V gene encodes CDR1 SGHVS and CDR2 FQNEAQ. The chain's CDR3 is CASSLVGRGEQFF. As DNA, the CDR3 is TGTGCCAGCAGCTTGGTAGGCCGGGGTGAGCAGTTCTTC.

Comments on this clone: Other nucleotide sequences in the sample specify the same CDR3. V and J are TRBV5-1 and TRBJ2-1; D is uncertain. Trimming took 0 bases from V and 7 from J, leaving 5 bases between them. The CDR3 length is 12 residues. Germline V lookup: CDR1 SGHRS, CDR2 YFSETQ. The CDR3 region is CASSLGQNEQFF. The CDR3 region has the DNA TGCGCCAGCAGCTTGGGGCAGAATGAGCAGTTCTTC.

The chain links TRBV5-4 to TRBJ2-3, with unresolved D. The CDR3 extends over 14 amino acids. CDR1 is SGHNT, CDR2 YYREEE, per germline (reference sequence). Trimming pared 2 bases from V and 5 bases from J, leaving 12 bases between. This CDR3 is CASSFKTSGDTQYF. In DNA, the CDR3 is TGTGCCAGCAGCTTTAAGACCTCGGGAGATACGCAGTATTTT.

This clone occurred a few times. The rearrangement links TRBV10-1 to TRBJ2-2, with 8 bases identical to TRBD1. Germline CDR1 reads WNHNN; CDR2 reads SYGVQD (reference sequence). CDR3 size: 18 residues. Germline trimming cut 0 bases from V and 7 bases from J; bases unmatched to any gene: 13. Written as DNA, the CDR3 is TGCGCCAGCAGTGAGTCGAAGGTCCTAGCAGGGGGCAACGGGGAGCTGTTTTTT. Amino acid sequence: CASSESKVLAGGNGELFF.

This chain uses TRBV7-2 with TRBJ1-1; possibly TRBD1 for D (6 bases). CDR1 and CDR2 (germline): SGHTA, FQGNSA. This CDR3 is built from 15 residues. V was cut by 2 bases and J by 4 bases, with 14 bases left in between. The CDR3 nucleotides are TGTGCCAGCAGCTTATCTCCAGGGGCGGGCACTGAAGCTTTCTTT. This encodes CASSLSPGAGTEAFF.

The chain recombines TRBV27 with TRBJ2-7, with TRBD1 identical over 7 bases. Per germline, CDR1 MNHEY and CDR2 SMNVEV (reference sequence). This CDR3 contains 13 residues. With V trimmed by 5 bases and J by 4 bases, 5 bases remained unmatched. CDR3 nucleotides: TGTGCCAGCAGTACCCCGACAGGGTACGAGCAGTACTTC. Protein product: CASSTPTGYEQYF.

Here the CDR3 reads CASSLEGGPVETQYF. CDR3 nucleotide sequence: TGTGCCAGCAGCTTAGAGGGGGGGCCAGTGGAGACCCAGTACTTC. The rearrangement uses TRBV11-3 and TRBJ2-5; tentatively, D is TRBD2 (7 bases). The V gene lost 0 bases and the J gene lost 5 bases, with 13 bases spanning the gap. This CDR3 region has 15 residues. Per germline, CDR1 SGHNT and CDR2 YENEEA.

This chain uses TRBV2 with TRBJ2-2; TRBD1 is a possible D gene (6 bases). In germline, CDR1 is SNHLY, CDR2 FYNNEI. V gave up 2 bases and J gave up 4 bases, with 11 bases separating them. This CDR3 is 15 amino acids long. This chain's CDR3 is CASSETGMSTGELFF. CDR3 nucleotide sequence: TGTGCCAGCAGTGAAACAGGGATGAGCACCGGGGAGCTGTTTTTT.

The chain is built from TRBV30 and TRBJ1-1; TRBD1 matches at 8 bases. This CDR3 spans 11 amino acids. Germline CDR1 is GTSNPN and CDR2 is SVGIG (reference sequence). The V gene end was trimmed by 4 bases and the J gene end by 6 bases; junction bases not matched to a gene: 1. The CDR3 here is CAWNRGAEAFF. In nucleotides, the CDR3 is TGTGCCTGGAACAGGGGGGCTGAAGCTTTCTTT.

This chain links TRBV27 with TRBJ2-5; the match to TRBD2 covers 10 bases. V lost 4 bases to trimming and J lost 4 bases; unmatched junction nucleotides: 3. The CDR3 extends over 14 amino acids. CDR1 and CDR2 from the germline V gene are MNHEY and SMNVEV (reference sequence). For the CDR3, the DNA is TGTGCCAGCAGTTACACTAGCGGGGCAGAGACCCAGTACTTC. The encoded protein is CASSYTSGAETQYF.

The genes are TRBV11-2 and TRBJ1-4; no reliable D call. The CDR3 is 14 amino acids. Trimming shortened V by 3 bases and J by 4 bases, and 9 bases separated the two germline ends. Germline V gene lookup returns CDR1 SGHAT and CDR2 FQNNGV. This CDR3 reads CASSFEGFNEKLFF. CDR3 DNA: TGTGCCAGCAGCTTTGAGGGTTTTAATGAAAAACTGTTTTTT.

V and J are TRBV5-4 and TRBJ2-5, with 8 bases aligning to TRBD2. The CDR3 contains 16 residues. Per germline, CDR1 SGHNT and CDR2 YYREEE (reference sequence). V dropped 1 base and J dropped 4; count of bases not matched to a gene: 9. DNA for the CDR3: TGTGCCAGCAGCTTGTCGACGGGGGGGAAGCGAGAGACCCAGTACTTC. This sequence encodes CASSLSTGGKRETQYF.

The chain recombines TRBV7-9 with TRBJ1-3; D might be TRBD1 (5 bases). V lost 2 bases and J lost 0, with 8 bases in between. This CDR3 region has 15 residues. The germline V gene has CDR1 SEHNR and CDR2 FQNEAQ (reference sequence). Here the CDR3 DNA reads TGTGCCAGCAGCTTACAGGGAGGCTCTGGAAACACCATATATTTT. Translation: CASSLQGGSGNTIYF.

CDR3 coding DNA: TGTGCCAGCAGTCGACGGGGGAGCAATCAGCCCCAGCATTTT. This codes for CASSRRGSNQPQHF. V usage is TRBV27 and J usage is TRBJ1-5, with D perhaps matching TRBD1 (5 bases). This CDR3 comprises 14 residues. Germline values: CDR1 MNHEY, CDR2 SMNVEV (reference sequence). Trimming took off 5 bases at V and 1 base at J, with 9 bases between the two ends.

V and J are TRBV5-1 and TRBJ2-3; a possible D gene is TRBD2 (6 bases). The CDR3 loop spans 15 amino acids. Per germline, CDR1 SGHRS and CDR2 YFSETQ. V dropped 7 bases and J dropped 2 bases, with 17 bases sitting between them. CDR3: CASSYGGLITDTQYF. The CDR3 DNA reads TGCGCCAGCTCCTACGGGGGACTTATCACAGATACGCAGTATTTT.

V is TRBV7-6 and J is TRBJ1-1; D perhaps matches TRBD1 (6 bases). Germline CDR1 reads SGHVS; CDR2 reads FNYEAQ. The CDR3 spans 15 residues. V was trimmed by 1 base and J by 6 bases, leaving 15 bases between them. The CDR3 is CASSLVLDSRPEAFF. For the CDR3, the DNA is TGTGCCAGCAGCTTAGTTTTGGACAGTCGGCCTGAAGCTTTCTTT. The complete variable domain, with remaining parts taken from reference TRBV7-6 and TRBJ1-1, reads GAGVSQSPRYKVTKRGQDVALRCDPISGHVSLYWYRQALGQGPEFLTYFNYEAQQDKSGLPNDRFSAERPEGSISTLTIQRTEQRDSAMYRCASSLVLDSRPEAFFGQGTRLTVV.

The chain combines TRBV10-2 with TRBJ1-2; D may be TRBD1 (5 bases). The CDR3 runs to 13 residues. Trimming cost V 10 bases and J 0 bases, with 12 bases left between them. Germline V gene sequence: CDR1 WSHSY, CDR2 SAAADI. In DNA, the CDR3 is TGCGCCACCAATCCCAGGGCTAACTATGGCTACACCTTC. It encodes CATNPRANYGYTF.

The rearrangement links TRBV3-1 (or the pseudogene TRBV3-2) to TRBJ1-3; D possibly corresponds to TRBD1 (6 bases). Trimming took off 8 bases at V and 3 bases at J, with 11 bases between the two ends. In germline, CDR1 is LGHDT, CDR2 YNNKEL (reference sequence). CDR3 length equals 13 residues. DNA of the CDR3: TGTGCCAGCTCCCGGACAGATGGAAACACCATATATTTT. Protein product: CASSRTDGNTIYF.

The rearrangement joins TRBV18 to TRBJ1-1, with a tentative D call TRBD1 (5 bases). In germline, CDR1 is KGHSH, CDR2 LQKENI. The ends were cut back, 4 bases at V and 1 base at J, with 16 bases in the middle. This CDR3 has 16 amino acids. CDR3 loop: CASSHAPAGKNTEAFF. The CDR3 DNA sequence: TGTGCCAGCTCACACGCCCCGGCAGGGAAGAACACTGAAGCTTTCTTT.

CDR3 in amino acids: CASSPRTGATNVLTF. In DNA form, the CDR3 reads TGTGCCAGCAGCCCTAGGACAGGGGCAACCAACGTCCTGACTTTC. V usage is TRBV11-3 and J usage is TRBJ2-6, with 9 bases fitting TRBD1. In germline, CDR1 is SGHNT, CDR2 YENEEA. This CDR3 has 15 residues. Trimming removed 5 bases from V and 8 bases from J; junction bases left unmatched: 7.

CDR3 sequence (DNA): TGCAGCGTTGATCTTCTGGACAGGGACCCTCTTAGCTCCTACGAGCAGTACTTC. This encodes CSVDLLDRDPLSSYEQYF. The chain is built from TRBV29-1 and TRBJ2-7; 8 nucleotides line up with TRBD1. With V trimmed by 3 bases and J by 0 bases, 16 bases remained unmatched. Germline V CDR1 and CDR2: SQVTM, ANQGSEA. The CDR3 extends over 18 amino acids.

V usage is TRBV11-2 and J usage is TRBJ1-6; 9 nucleotides agree with TRBD1. The CDR3 contains 15 residues. Germline lookup yields CDR1 SGHAT and CDR2 FQNNGV. V shed 4 bases and J 5 bases; nucleotides not matched to a gene: 3. CDR3 sequence (DNA): TGTGCCAGCAGCTCCCGGACAGGGGATAATTCACCCCTCCACTTT. Translated: CASSSRTGDNSPLHF.

The chain couples TRBV2 to TRBJ2-2; 7 bases agree with TRBD1. From germline, CDR1 is SNHLY and CDR2 FYNNEI. Trimming cost V 6 bases and J 5 bases; bases outside gene matches: 6. This CDR3 is built from 14 residues. CDR3 loop: CASRETGRTGELFF. The CDR3 region has the DNA TGTGCCAGCAGAGAGACAGGGAGAACCGGGGAGCTGTTTTTT.

The chain uses TRBV6-5 and TRBJ1-5, with TRBD1 matching 7 bases. The CDR3 has 15 residues. The germline V gene has CDR1 MNHEY and CDR2 SVGAGI. J was trimmed by 2 bases and V by 1 base; bases with no gene match: 2. The CDR3 here is CASSYYRGGNQPQHF. The CDR3 DNA is TGTGCCAGCAGTTACTACAGGGGAGGCAATCAGCCCCAGCATTTT.

The gene calls are TRBV28 and TRBJ1-5, with TRBD1 matching 8 bases. J lost 7 bases, V lost 6 bases, and 11 bases had no gene match. From germline, CDR1 is MDHEN and CDR2 SYDVKM. The CDR3 is 15 residues long. CDR3 coding DNA: TGTGCCAGCAGCGTGCCCGGACAGGGTTCCCAGCCCCAGCATTTT. Translating it yields CASSVPGQGSQPQHF. Supplemented by reference TRBV28 and TRBJ1-5, the full variable domain reads DVKVTQSSRYLVKRTGEKVFLECVQDMDHENMFWYRQDPGLGLRLIYFSYDVKMKEKGDIPEGYSVSREKKERFSLILESASTNQTSMYLCASSVPGQGSQPQHFGDGTRLSIL.

The V gene is TRBV3-1 (or the pseudogene TRBV3-2), the J gene TRBJ1-4; D is possibly TRBD1 (5 bases). Germline V CDR1 and CDR2: LGHDT, YNNKEL (reference sequence). This CDR3 contains 13 residues. Trimming pared 4 bases from V and 8 bases from J, leaving 11 bases between. The CDR3 DNA sequence: TGTGCCAGCAGCCCCCGCTGGGGCGAAAAACTGTTTTTT. Protein sequence: CASSPRWGEKLFF.

This CDR3 reads CASSFVYRTEAFF. CDR3 in DNA: TGTGCCAGCAGTTTTGTATATCGCACTGAAGCTTTCTTT. This chain joins TRBV27 and TRBJ1-1; D ambiguous. From germline, CDR1 is MNHEY and CDR2 SMNVEV (reference sequence). The V and J ends lost 3 bases and 4 bases respectively, with 9 bases between them. The CDR3 has 13 residues.